This TCR beta chain was documented in a study of vaccination and CD4 T cells after COVID-19. Study-wide background: Specimens were obtained from three convalescent patients at day 14 and at days 161 to 241 post-vaccination.

The study sequenced cultured CD4+ T cell DNA using the Oncomine TCR Beta short-read assay. TCRdb re-called the PCR reads through MiXCR, storing one row per CDR3 protein. The table records 20,000 or so distinct CDR3 sequences, less than 40% of them present only once. The CDR3 length is 13 residues. V dropped 0 bases and J dropped 4 bases, with 7 bases sitting between them. Germline V CDR1 and CDR2: DFQATT, SNEGSKA (reference sequence). Comment on this clonotype: Antigen: not known.

Noted time point: late sampling 161 to 241 days after vaccination in three convalescent patients. Treatment defined: approximately nine-day PBMC culture with coronavirus spike peptide pools or control peptides (ViraFEST assay). Sequenced material: CD4+ T cells from blood, cultured in vitro, taken about 7 months after SARS-CoV-2 vaccination. The rearrangement links TRBV20-1 to TRBJ1-3; D unclear. The TCR originated in a human donor who had recovered from COVID-19. CDR3 bases: TGCAGTGCTAGAGATAATTGGGGAAACACCATATATTTT. Translated, it gives CSARDNWGNTIYF.